This entry features one T cell receptor beta chain sequence. The data originate from a study of blood T cell repertoires in COVID-19. Germline CDR1 is KGHDR and CDR2 is SFDVKD. V was pared by 9 bases and J by 7 bases, with 9 bases between. This CDR3 has 11 amino acids. Under the authors' procedure: Nucleated cell number was recorded as an estimate derived from reference gene primer amplification. Clones were sequenced by immunoSEQ multiplex PCR, and TCRdb holds only the in-frame ones, with some missing. That table gives V, J and clone size, and the DNA gave D and trimming. The sample holds approximately 89,000 clones; approximately 87% are singletons and the top ten take roughly 15%.

Material: peripheral blood. The TCR was taken from a woman aged 70-85 years with acute or convalescent COVID-19. The chain couples TRBV24-1 to TRBJ2-1; the D is unclear. DNA of the CDR3: TGTGCCACCGAGATTCTGAATGAGCAGTTCTTC. Residues: CATEILNEQFF.